This TCR beta chain was obtained from a study of identical twins. This clonotype has a count of ten or more. A single record per CDR3 protein comes from TCRdb applying MiXCR to the 5' RACE reads. The table includes a few hundred thousand distinct CDR3 sequences, around a sixth detected once. This CDR3 comprises 16 residues. CDR1 and CDR2 (germline): SGHTA, FQGTGA. Trimming left V 2 bases short and J 0 bases short, with 11 bases between. The sequencing sample was made of naive T cells sorted from blood. V is TRBV7-3 and J is TRBJ2-1; perhaps TRBD2 as D (6 bases). The receptor was isolated from a man aged 50-60 years in good health. The CDR3 DNA is TGTGCCAGCAGCTTAGGGGACTCGAGCTCCTACAATGAGCAGTTCTTC. Encoded protein: CASSLGDSSSYNEQFF. Together with reference TRBV7-3 and TRBJ2-1, the CDR3 gives the full variable domain: GAGVSQTPSNKVTEKGKYVELRCDPISGHTALYWYRQSLGQGPEFLIYFQGTGAADDSGLPNDRFFAVRPEGSVSTLKIQRTERGDSAVYLCASSLGDSSSYNEQFFGPGTRLTVL.